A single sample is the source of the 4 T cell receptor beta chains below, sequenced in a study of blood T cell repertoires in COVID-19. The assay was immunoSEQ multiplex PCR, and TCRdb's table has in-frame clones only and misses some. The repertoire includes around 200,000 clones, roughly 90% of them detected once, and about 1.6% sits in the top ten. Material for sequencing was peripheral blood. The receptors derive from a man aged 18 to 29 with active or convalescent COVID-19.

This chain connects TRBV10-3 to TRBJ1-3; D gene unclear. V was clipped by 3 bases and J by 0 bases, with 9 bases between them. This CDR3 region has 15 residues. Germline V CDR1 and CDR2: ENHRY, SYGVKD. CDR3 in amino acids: CAISDLTSSGNTIYF. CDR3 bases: TGTGCCATCAGTGACTTAACTTCCTCTGGAAACACCATATATTTT.

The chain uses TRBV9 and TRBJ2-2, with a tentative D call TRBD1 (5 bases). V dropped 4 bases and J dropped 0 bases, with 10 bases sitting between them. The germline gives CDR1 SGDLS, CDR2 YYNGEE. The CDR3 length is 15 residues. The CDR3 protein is CASSKGYPNTGELFF. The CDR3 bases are TGTGCCAGCAGCAAGGGGTATCCGAACACCGGGGAGCTGTTTTTT.

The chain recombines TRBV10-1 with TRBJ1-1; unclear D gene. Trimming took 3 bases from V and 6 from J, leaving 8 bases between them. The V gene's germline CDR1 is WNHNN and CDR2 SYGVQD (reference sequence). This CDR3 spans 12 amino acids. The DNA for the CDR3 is TGCGCCAGCAGTGAACCGGGGTCTGAAGCTTTCTTT. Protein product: CASSEPGSEAFF.

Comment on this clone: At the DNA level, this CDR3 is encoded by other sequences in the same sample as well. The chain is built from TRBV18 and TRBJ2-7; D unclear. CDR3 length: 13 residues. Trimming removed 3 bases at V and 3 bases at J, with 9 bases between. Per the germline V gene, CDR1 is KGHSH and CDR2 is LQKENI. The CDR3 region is CASSPGGSYEQYF. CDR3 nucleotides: TGTGCCAGCTCACCTGGCGGCAGCTACGAGCAGTACTTC.